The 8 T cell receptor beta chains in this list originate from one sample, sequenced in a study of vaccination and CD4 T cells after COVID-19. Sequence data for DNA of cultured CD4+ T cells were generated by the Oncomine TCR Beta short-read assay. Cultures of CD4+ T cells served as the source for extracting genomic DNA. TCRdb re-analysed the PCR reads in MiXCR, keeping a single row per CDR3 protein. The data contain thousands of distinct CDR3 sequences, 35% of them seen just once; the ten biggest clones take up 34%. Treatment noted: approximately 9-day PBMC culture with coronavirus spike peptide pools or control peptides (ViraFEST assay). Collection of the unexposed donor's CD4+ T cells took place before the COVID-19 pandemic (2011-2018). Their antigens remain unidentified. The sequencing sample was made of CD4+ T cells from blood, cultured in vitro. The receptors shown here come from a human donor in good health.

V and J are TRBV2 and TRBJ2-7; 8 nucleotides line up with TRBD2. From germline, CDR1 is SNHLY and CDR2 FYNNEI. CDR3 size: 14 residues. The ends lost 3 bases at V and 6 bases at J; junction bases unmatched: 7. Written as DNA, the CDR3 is TGTGCCAGCAGTGAGACGGGACTAGGTTTCGAGCAGTACTTC. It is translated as CASSETGLGFEQYF.

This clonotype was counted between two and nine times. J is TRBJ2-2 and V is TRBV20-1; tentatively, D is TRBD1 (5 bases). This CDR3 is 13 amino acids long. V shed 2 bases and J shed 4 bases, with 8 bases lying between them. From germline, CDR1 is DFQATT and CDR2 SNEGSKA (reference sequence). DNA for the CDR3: TGCAGTGCTAGAAGGGGATCCACCGGGGAGCTGTTTTTT. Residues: CSARRGSTGELFF.

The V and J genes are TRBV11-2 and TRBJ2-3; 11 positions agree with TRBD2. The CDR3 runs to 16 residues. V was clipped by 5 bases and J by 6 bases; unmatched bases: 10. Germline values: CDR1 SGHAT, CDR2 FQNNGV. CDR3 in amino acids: CASSLGTSGYWDTQYF. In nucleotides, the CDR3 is TGTGCCAGCAGCCTGGGGACTAGCGGTTATTGGGATACGCAGTATTTT. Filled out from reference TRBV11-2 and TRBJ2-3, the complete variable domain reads EAGVAQSPRYKIIEKRQSVAFWCNPISGHATLYWYQQILGQGPKLLIQFQNNGVVDDSQLPKDRFSAERLKGVDSTLKIQPAKLEDSAVYLCASSLGTSGYWDTQYFGPGTRLTVL.

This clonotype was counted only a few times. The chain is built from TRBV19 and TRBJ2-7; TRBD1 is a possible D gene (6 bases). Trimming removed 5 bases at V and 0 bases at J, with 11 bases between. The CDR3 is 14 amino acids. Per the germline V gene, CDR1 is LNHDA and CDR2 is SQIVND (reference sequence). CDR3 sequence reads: CASSPTGYSYEQYF. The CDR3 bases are TGTGCCAGTAGTCCGACAGGATACTCCTACGAGCAGTACTTC.

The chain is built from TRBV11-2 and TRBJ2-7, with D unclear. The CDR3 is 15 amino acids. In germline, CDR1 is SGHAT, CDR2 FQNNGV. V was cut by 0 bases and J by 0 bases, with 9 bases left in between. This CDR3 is CASSLEDLSSYEQYF. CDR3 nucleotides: TGTGCCAGCAGCTTAGAGGACCTAAGCTCCTACGAGCAGTACTTC.

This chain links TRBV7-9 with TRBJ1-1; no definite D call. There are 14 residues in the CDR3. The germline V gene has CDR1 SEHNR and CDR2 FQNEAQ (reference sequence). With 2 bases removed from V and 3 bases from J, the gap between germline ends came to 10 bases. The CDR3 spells CASSLRDADTEAFF. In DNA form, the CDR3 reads TGTGCCAGCAGCTTAAGGGATGCGGACACTGAAGCTTTCTTT.

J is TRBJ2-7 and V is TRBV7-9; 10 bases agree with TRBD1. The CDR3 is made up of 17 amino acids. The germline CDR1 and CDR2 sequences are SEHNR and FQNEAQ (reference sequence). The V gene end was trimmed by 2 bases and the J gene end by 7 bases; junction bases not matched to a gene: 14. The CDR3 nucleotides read TGTGCCAGCAGCTTAAAGGTGGCGGGACAGGGGTTCGTTGAGCAGTACTTC. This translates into CASSLKVAGQGFVEQYF.

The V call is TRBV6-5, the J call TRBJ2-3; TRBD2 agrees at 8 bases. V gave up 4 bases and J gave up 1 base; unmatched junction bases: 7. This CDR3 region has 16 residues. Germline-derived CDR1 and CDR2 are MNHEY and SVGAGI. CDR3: CASSSNPSGRTDTQYF. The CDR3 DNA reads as TGTGCCAGCAGTTCCAACCCTAGCGGGCGCACAGATACGCAGTATTTT.